Shown below are 31 T cell receptor beta chains from a single sample sequenced in a study of control samples from healthy donors and cancer patients. Here immunoSEQ multiplex PCR was the method, and the copy in TCRdb shows in-frame clones only, minus some. The table records 50,000 or so clones, roughly 95% of them present only once. Material for sequencing was blood. These receptor sequences come from a man younger than 40 in good health.

This sequence joins TRBV15 and TRBJ1-5; D perhaps matches TRBD1 (5 bases). The CDR3 has 15 amino acids. Germline CDR1 reads LNHNV; CDR2 reads YYDKDF (reference sequence). V was shortened by 4 bases and J by 0 bases, with 10 bases between the two germline ends. The CDR3 here is CATSNTQDSNQPQHF. The CDR3 nucleotides are TGTGCCACCAGCAATACACAGGATAGCAATCAGCCCCAGCATTTT.

This chain joins TRBV2 and TRBJ2-1; D is unresolved. CDR1 and CDR2 from the germline V gene are SNHLY and FYNNEI. V lost 5 bases, J lost 4 bases, and 6 bases lay in between. This CDR3 has 12 residues. As DNA, the CDR3 is TGTGCCAGCAGTCAGGAATACAATGAGCAGTTCTTC. Amino acids: CASSQEYNEQFF.

The chain carries TRBV11-3 and TRBJ1-1; the D is unclear. V was cut by 0 bases and J by 2 bases, with 4 bases left in between. The germline gives CDR1 SGHNT, CDR2 YENEEA. The CDR3 runs to 13 residues. CDR3 residues: CASSLDLNTEAFF. The CDR3 DNA reads as TGTGCCAGCAGCTTAGACCTTAACACTGAAGCTTTCTTT.

The chain recombines TRBV5-1 with TRBJ1-6; no clear D gene. Germline lookup yields CDR1 SGHRS and CDR2 YFSETQ. The CDR3 has 16 amino acids. V lost 0 bases and J lost 9, with 16 bases in between. This chain's CDR3 is CASSLVLPGLGSPLHF. The CDR3 DNA reads TGCGCCAGCAGCTTGGTCCTCCCAGGCCTAGGTTCACCCCTCCACTTT.

The gene calls are TRBV7-2 and TRBJ2-7, with D unresolved. Germline assignment: CDR1 SGHTA and CDR2 FQGNSA. The CDR3 is made up of 12 amino acids. V gave up 1 base and J gave up 7 bases, with 8 bases separating them. As DNA, the CDR3 is TGTGCCAGCAGCTTAGGTCGAGCAGAGCAGTACTTC. Translation: CASSLGRAEQYF.

This clone was seen just once. The V gene is TRBV6-6, the J gene TRBJ1-5; D gene unclear. Germline values: CDR1 MNHNY, CDR2 SVGAGI (reference sequence). The V end lost 7 bases, the J end lost 3 bases, and 4 bases lay between the germline ends. This CDR3 region has 11 residues. The CDR3 bases are TGTGCCAGCATGTCCAATCAGCCCCAGCATTTT. Protein sequence: CASMSNQPQHF.

This sequence joins TRBV6-5 and TRBJ1-2; 9 bases are shared with TRBD1. The CDR3 extends over 15 amino acids. Germline V lookup: CDR1 MNHEY, CDR2 SVGAGI. With 1 base clipped from V and 4 bases from J, the junction kept 4 bases outside the gene matches. The CDR3 bases are TGTGCCAGCAGTTACTTTGGACAGGGGACCTATGGCTACACCTTC. Residues: CASSYFGQGTYGYTF.

The V call is TRBV4-1, the J call TRBJ2-2, with a weak D call TRBD2 (6 bases). The germline gives CDR1 MGHRA, CDR2 YSYEKL. CDR3 length: 18 amino acids. The ends were cut back, 4 bases at V and 5 bases at J, with 23 bases in the middle. The CDR3 spells CASSPRFITGEYTGELFF. DNA of the CDR3: TGCGCCAGCAGCCCCCGCTTTATAACGGGAGAGTATACCGGGGAGCTGTTTTTT.

This rearrangement joins TRBV9 to TRBJ2-1; D is unclear. This CDR3 is 12 amino acids long. Germline-derived CDR1 and CDR2 are SGDLS and YYNGEE. V was shortened by 3 bases and J by 10 bases, with 11 bases between the two germline ends. CDR3 in DNA: TGTGCCAGCAGCGCCGCCTTTAGGGAGCAGTTCTTC. Residues: CASSAAFREQFF. Looking up the rest from reference TRBV9 and TRBJ2-1 gives the full variable domain: DSGVTQTPKHLITATGQRVTLRCSPRSGDLSVYWYQQSLDQGLQFLIQYYNGEERAKGNILERFSAQQFPDLHSELNLSSLELGDSALYFCASSAAFREQFFGPGTRLTVL.

The rearrangement uses TRBV28 and TRBJ1-4; 9 bases agree with TRBD1. The V and J ends lost 0 bases and 9 bases, in that order; junction bases with no gene match: 5. Germline-derived CDR1 and CDR2 are MDHEN and SYDVKM. This CDR3 contains 15 residues. The CDR3 region is CASSLWGQGRKKLFF. The CDR3 DNA reads as TGTGCCAGCAGTTTATGGGGACAGGGTAGGAAAAAACTGTTTTTT.

The chain uses TRBV6-5 and TRBJ1-1; 8 bases line up with TRBD1. Looked up from germline, CDR1 is MNHEY and CDR2 is SVGAGI. This CDR3 contains 15 residues. The ends lost 7 bases at V and 1 base at J; junction bases unmatched: 8. As DNA, the CDR3 is TGTGCCAGCAACCCACGCGGACAGGGGAACACTGAAGCTTTCTTT. Protein product: CASNPRGQGNTEAFF.

This clone was counted a single time. The V and J genes are TRBV28 and TRBJ1-1; D not certain. Germline CDR1 reads MDHEN; CDR2 reads SYDVKM. The CDR3 loop spans 11 amino acids. Deletions cut 5 bases from V and 3 bases from J, with 4 bases between. As DNA, the CDR3 is TGTGCCAGCAGTCAAGACACTGAAGCTTTCTTT. Its translation is CASSQDTEAFF.

The rearrangement uses TRBV2 and TRBJ2-4, with D possibly being TRBD2 (5 bases). V was trimmed by 3 bases and J by 0 bases, leaving 15 bases between them. This CDR3 spans 17 amino acids. Germline V gene data show CDR1 as SNHLY and CDR2 as FYNNEI. The CDR3 reads CASSDPASGLAKNIQYF. CDR3 coding DNA: TGTGCCAGCAGTGACCCCGCCAGCGGCTTAGCCAAAAACATTCAGTACTTC.

J is TRBJ2-7 and V is TRBV6-5, with D tentatively TRBD1 (5 bases). Trimming stripped 6 bases from V and 4 bases from J, with 16 bases between. Germline V gene sequence: CDR1 MNHEY, CDR2 SVGAGI. CDR3 length equals 14 residues. In DNA, the CDR3 is TGTGCCAGCAGCCTTTCCCTAGGGGAATACGAGCAGTACTTC. Encoded protein: CASSLSLGEYEQYF.

The rearrangement uses TRBV25-1 and TRBJ1-1; possible D gene TRBD1, 5 bases. Trimming took 7 bases from V and 3 from J, leaving 18 bases between them. This CDR3 comprises 15 residues. Germline values: CDR1 MGHDK, CDR2 SYGVNS. CDR3 amino acids: CASTSAGGTDTEAFF. CDR3 nucleotides: TGTGCCAGCACCTCAGCGGGGGGTACCGACACTGAAGCTTTCTTT.

The J gene is TRBJ2-7, the V gene TRBV6-6; D uncertain. Trimming stripped 5 bases from V and 2 bases from J, with 10 bases between. The germline V gene encodes CDR1 MNHNY and CDR2 SVGAGI (reference sequence). This CDR3 is built from 13 residues. CDR3 sequence reads: CASSQISAYEQYF. For the CDR3, the DNA is TGTGCCAGCAGTCAAATATCAGCCTACGAGCAGTACTTC.

V gene TRBV5-6 combines with J gene TRBJ2-5; D is perhaps TRBD1 or TRBD2 (5 bases each). Per the germline V gene, CDR1 is SGHDT and CDR2 is YYEEEE. Trimming removed 4 bases from V and 4 bases from J, with 11 bases in between. The CDR3 totals 13 residues. The CDR3 reads CASSPSGGETQYF. CDR3 coding DNA: TGTGCCAGCAGCCCCTCTGGGGGAGAGACCCAGTACTTC.

CDR3 loop: CASSRGGNNQPQHF. Written as DNA, the CDR3 is TGTGCCAGCAGCCGGGGCGGTAACAATCAGCCCCAGCATTTT. J is TRBJ1-5 and V is TRBV2; D may be TRBD1 (5 bases). V was shortened by 6 bases and J by 3 bases, with 12 bases between the two germline ends. The CDR3 is 14 residues long. Germline V gene lookup returns CDR1 SNHLY and CDR2 FYNNEI.

The CDR3 spells CASSIGQGSNQPQHF. The CDR3 bases are TGTGCCAGTAGTATTGGGCAGGGGAGCAATCAGCCCCAGCATTTT. The chain combines TRBV19 with TRBJ1-5; D possibly corresponds to TRBD1 (6 bases). The CDR3 is 15 amino acids. The V and J ends lost 3 bases and 1 base respectively, with 10 bases between them. Germline V CDR1 and CDR2: LNHDA, SQIVND (reference sequence).

The rearrangement joins TRBV3-1 (or the pseudogene TRBV3-2) to TRBJ2-7; no reliable D call. The V gene lost 0 bases and the J gene lost 7 bases, with 10 bases spanning the gap. Germline CDR1 is LGHDT and CDR2 is YNNKEL (reference sequence). This CDR3 spans 13 amino acids. CDR3 in DNA: TGTGCCAGCAGCCAAGATTTTGCAAGGGAGCAGTACTTC. Translating gives CASSQDFAREQYF.

This clone was observed a few times. The chain recombines TRBV6-1 with TRBJ2-1; TRBD2 agrees at 8 bases. The trim removed 2 bases at V and 4 bases at J, leaving 4 bases unmatched. CDR1 MNHNS and CDR2 SASEGT come from the germline V gene. The CDR3 runs 15 residues. The CDR3 DNA sequence: TGTGCCAGCAGTGAAAGTAGCGGGGATTACAATGAGCAGTTCTTC. Encoded protein: CASSESSGDYNEQFF.

This clone was counted a single time. The genes are TRBV30 and TRBJ2-3, with 8 bases aligning to TRBD2. This CDR3 has 14 amino acids. V was clipped by 2 bases and J by 4 bases; unmatched bases: 5. CDR1 and CDR2 (germline): GTSNPN, SVGIG (reference sequence). CDR3 in DNA: TGTGCCTGGAGTAGCGGGAGTGTGTCAGATACGCAGTATTTT. Amino acid sequence: CAWSSGSVSDTQYF.

V and J are TRBV7-9 and TRBJ2-2, with D tentatively TRBD2 (6 bases). Germline CDR1 and CDR2: SEHNR and FQNEAQ (reference sequence). Trimming shortened V by 7 bases and J by 5 bases, and 17 bases separated the two germline ends. The CDR3 totals 15 residues. The CDR3: CASTKPRLETGELFF. The CDR3 DNA sequence: TGTGCCAGCACCAAACCCCGACTAGAGACCGGGGAGCTGTTTTTT.

The rearrangement links TRBV5-4 to TRBJ2-5; no definite D call. Per germline, CDR1 SGHNT and CDR2 YYREEE (reference sequence). Trimming cost V 3 bases and J 2 bases, with 2 bases left between them. CDR3 length equals 11 residues. The CDR3 loop is CASSYQETQYF. The CDR3, as DNA: TGTGCCAGCAGCTATCAAGAGACCCAGTACTTC.

V gene TRBV3-1 (or the pseudogene TRBV3-2) combines with J gene TRBJ2-2; D may correspond to TRBD1 or TRBD2 (5 bases each). From germline, CDR1 is LGHDT and CDR2 YNNKEL (reference sequence). With 0 bases removed from V and 5 bases from J, the gap between germline ends came to 25 bases. This CDR3 has 20 amino acids. The CDR3 DNA reads as TGTGCCAGCAGCCAAGATTTATTGTGGGGCCTAGCCCTAGGGACCGGGGAGCTGTTTTTT. Amino acids: CASSQDLLWGLALGTGELFF.

This clone was seen once. This chain links TRBV10-2 with TRBJ1-6; possibly TRBD1 for D (5 bases). The V end was cut by 2 bases, the J end by 1 base, with 15 bases between. This CDR3 is 18 amino acids long. The germline CDR1 and CDR2 sequences are WSHSY and SAAADI. As DNA, the CDR3 is TGCGCCAGCAGTGAGAGGGGACTTGTGATTTCCTATAATTCACCCCTCCACTTT. This gives the protein CASSERGLVISYNSPLHF.

Here the CDR3 reads CASGLGTEPGEQYF. CDR3 in DNA: TGTGCTAGTGGTTTGGGGACAGAGCCGGGCGAGCAGTACTTC. The gene calls are TRBV12-5 and TRBJ2-7, with D perhaps TRBD1 (6 bases). Germline V gene data show CDR1 as LGHNT and CDR2 as FRNRAP. The germline V and J ends were trimmed by 1 base and 6 bases, with 13 bases remaining between them. This CDR3 is built from 14 residues.

The V call is TRBV7-2, the J call TRBJ2-3; no clear D. Trimming took 1 base from V and 2 from J, leaving 10 bases between them. The CDR3 length is 15 residues. Germline loops: CDR1 SGHTA, CDR2 FQGNSA. The CDR3 nucleotides read TGTGCCAGCAGCTTAGATGCTCATTCCACAGATACGCAGTATTTT. This sequence encodes CASSLDAHSTDTQYF.

The chain joins TRBV7-3 to TRBJ2-7, with 9 bases fitting TRBD2. V lost 3 bases, J lost 6 bases, and 9 bases stayed unmatched. Germline values: CDR1 SGHTA, CDR2 FQGTGA. The CDR3 sequence is 15 residues long. The CDR3 sequence is CASSLAGGQDGEQYF. The CDR3 DNA reads as TGTGCCAGCAGCTTGGCGGGAGGGCAGGACGGCGAGCAGTACTTC. The full variable domain, completed using reference TRBV7-3 and TRBJ2-7, is GAGVSQTPSNKVTEKGKYVELRCDPISGHTALYWYRQSLGQGPEFLIYFQGTGAADDSGLPNDRFFAVRPEGSVSTLKIQRTERGDSAVYLCASSLAGGQDGEQYFGPGTRLTVT.

V and J are TRBV4-3 and TRBJ1-1; 9 nucleotides match TRBD1. Germline V gene data show CDR1 as LGHNA and CDR2 as YSLEER. This CDR3 has 18 residues. The V segment lost 0 bases and the J segment 5 bases; nucleotides outside the gene matches: 13. The CDR3 sequence: CASSQEVQTGGAGTEAFF. Written as DNA, the CDR3 is TGCGCCAGCAGCCAAGAAGTTCAGACAGGGGGTGCGGGTACTGAAGCTTTCTTT.

The genes are TRBV29-1 and TRBJ1-2, with 7 bases matching TRBD1. Per germline, CDR1 SQVTM and CDR2 ANQGSEA. The CDR3 has 13 amino acids. With 7 bases clipped from V and 4 bases from J, the junction kept 9 bases outside the gene matches. CDR3 amino acids: CSDRQGSTYGYTF. The CDR3 DNA sequence: TGCAGCGACAGACAGGGATCTACCTATGGCTACACCTTC.